These T cell receptor beta chains were read from a single sample in a study of CD8 T cells in ankylosing spondylitis. TCRdb reprocessed the 5' RACE reads with MiXCR, giving one entry per CDR3 protein. The sample has 700,000 to 1,000,000 distinct CDR3 sequences, 12% seen once. Sequencing was done on a sample of blood, either unsorted or a sorted T cell fraction (not recorded which). Receptors originate from a male donor with ankylosing spondylitis. Both conserved end residues are part of each CDR3. D genes are given only for firm matches. Clone size appears in some rows only: once, few, many, or a class for an expanded clone.

j_call: TRBJ2-3
d_call: -
v_call: TRBV5-5
clone_size: -
cdr3_nt: TGTGCCACCTCGGAGAGGAGGCTCCGGCAAGATACGCAGTATTTT
cdr3_aa: CATSERRLRQDTQYF

j_call: TRBJ2-7
d_call: -
v_call: TRBV11-2
clone_size: few
cdr3_nt: TGTGCCAGCAGCTTAAAACCCCCTACGGAGACAGGACCCTACGAGCAGTACTTC
cdr3_aa: CASSLKPPTETGPYEQYF

j_call: TRBJ2-5
d_call: TRBD2
v_call: TRBV29-1
clone_size: few
cdr3_nt: TGCAGCGCCCCTAGCCCTAGCGGGGGGGAGACCCAGTACTTC
cdr3_aa: CSAPSPSGGETQYF

j_call: TRBJ1-1
d_call: TRBD1
v_call: TRBV12-3/TRBV12-4
clone_size: -
cdr3_nt: TGTGCCAGCCGGACTGCGGACAGGGCTAGCTCTGAAGCTTTCTTT
cdr3_aa: CASRTADRASSEAFF

j_call: TRBJ1-2
d_call: -
v_call: TRBV6-5
clone_size: few
cdr3_nt: TGTGCCAGCAGTTACTCGACAACCTATGGCTACACCTTC
cdr3_aa: CASSYSTTYGYTF

j_call: TRBJ1-1
d_call: -
v_call: TRBV4-2
clone_size: few
cdr3_nt: TGTGCCAGCAGCTCAGGGGCAGAGCTGAACACTGAAGCTTTCTTT
cdr3_aa: CASSSGAELNTEAFF

j_call: TRBJ2-1
d_call: TRBD2
v_call: TRBV20-1
clone_size: few
cdr3_nt: TGCAGTGCCCTCGGACTAGCGGGAACAACTCGATACAATGAGCAGTTCTTC
cdr3_aa: CSALGLAGTTRYNEQFF

j_call: TRBJ1-2
d_call: -
v_call: TRBV6-5
clone_size: few
cdr3_nt: TGTGCCAGCAGTTACACGAGGATATCATATGGCTACACCTTC
cdr3_aa: CASSYTRISYGYTF

j_call: TRBJ2-1
d_call: -
v_call: TRBV20-1
clone_size: few
cdr3_nt: TGCAGTGCTAGAGATTACCCTCAGCAGTTCTTC
cdr3_aa: CSARDYPQQFF

j_call: TRBJ1-2
d_call: -
v_call: TRBV7-2
clone_size: many
cdr3_nt: TGTGCCACCGGGGACTATGGCTACACCTTC
cdr3_aa: CATGDYGYTF

j_call: TRBJ2-3
d_call: -
v_call: TRBV10-3
clone_size: few
cdr3_nt: TGTGCCATCAAGGGCGTAGACAGCGGGTCAGATACGCAGTATTTT
cdr3_aa: CAIKGVDSGSDTQYF

j_call: TRBJ2-3
d_call: -
v_call: TRBV21-1
clone_size: -
cdr3_nt: TGTGCCAGCAGCATCTCCGGGACTAGCGGGACTTTCGGAGATACGCAGTATTTT
cdr3_aa: CASSISGTSGTFGDTQYF

j_call: TRBJ2-3
d_call: -
v_call: TRBV28
clone_size: few
cdr3_nt: TGTGCCAGCAGGAGCCAGGGGCCCCCAAAGCGGTATTTT
cdr3_aa: CASRSQGPPKRYF

j_call: TRBJ1-1
d_call: -
v_call: TRBV7-2
clone_size: few
cdr3_nt: TGTGCCAGCAGCTTACTCGCGGGAATGAACACTGAAGCTTTCTTT
cdr3_aa: CASSLLAGMNTEAFF

j_call: TRBJ1-3
d_call: -
v_call: TRBV28
clone_size: -
cdr3_nt: TGTGCCAGCATAGAGGCGCGCTCTGGAAACACCATATATTTT
cdr3_aa: CASIEARSGNTIYF

j_call: TRBJ2-1
d_call: -
v_call: TRBV9
clone_size: many
cdr3_nt: TGTGCCAGCAGCGTTGAGGCGTTTTCCCCTAGCGATGAGCAGTTCTTC
cdr3_aa: CASSVEAFSPSDEQFF